This T cell receptor beta chain was observed in a study of CD8 T cells in ankylosing spondylitis. Broader study findings: Existing reports had already noted some motif variants in reactive arthritis synovial fluid and blood. Relatively rare in peripheral blood, disease-linked clones were also CD8+. It appeared that ankylosing spondylitis blood was characterized by a TCR beta motif of about eight highly homologous variants.

Researchers built TCR beta libraries using quantitative 5'-RACE with molecular barcodes. From the 5' RACE reads, TCRdb called clonotypes with MiXCR, one entry per CDR3 protein. The sample includes 800,000 to 900,000 distinct CDR3 sequences, about 12% of them seen just once. This clonotype was seen a few times. The antigen remains unidentified. The CDR3 covers 13 residues. V lost 7 bases and J 3 bases, leaving 13 bases between the germline ends. CDR1 SGHDN and CDR2 FVKESK come from the germline V gene. The receptor was derived from a male donor with ankylosing spondylitis. Source material: blood, either unsorted or a sorted T cell fraction (not recorded which). J is TRBJ2-7 and V is TRBV14; TRBD1 is a possible D gene (5 bases). The CDR3 sequence: CASNTPGHYEQYF. The CDR3 region has the DNA TGTGCCAGCAACACCCCAGGGCACTACGAGCAGTACTTC.